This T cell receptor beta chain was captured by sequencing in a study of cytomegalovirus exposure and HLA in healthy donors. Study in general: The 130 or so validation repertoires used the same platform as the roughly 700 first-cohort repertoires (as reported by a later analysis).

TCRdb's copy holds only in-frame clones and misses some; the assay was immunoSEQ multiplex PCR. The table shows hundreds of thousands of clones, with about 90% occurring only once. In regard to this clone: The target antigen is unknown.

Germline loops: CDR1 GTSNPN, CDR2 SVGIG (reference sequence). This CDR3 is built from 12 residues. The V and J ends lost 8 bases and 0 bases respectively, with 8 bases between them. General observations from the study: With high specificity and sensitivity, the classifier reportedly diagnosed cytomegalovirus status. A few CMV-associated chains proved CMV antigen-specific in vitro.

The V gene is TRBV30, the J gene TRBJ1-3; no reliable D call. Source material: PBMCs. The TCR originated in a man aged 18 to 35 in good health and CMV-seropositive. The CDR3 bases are TGTGCCCGACGAGGCTCTGGAAACACCATATATTTT. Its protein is CARRGSGNTIYF.